The present T cell receptor beta chain was sequenced within a study of T-cell memory formation after mild COVID-19. Across the study: Most TCR clusters belonged to a single donor.

With V trimmed by 4 bases and J by 5 bases, 9 bases remained unmatched. The CDR3 consists of 15 residues. Germline CDR1 SQVTM, CDR2 ANQGSEA. Overall study results and limits: Chiefly within CM and EM were the contracting CD4+ clones; CD8+ ones were within EMRA. Balance between CD4 and CD8 was seen in clones contracting day 15 to 85, and a CD4+ lean was seen in later expanders.

MiXCR, applied by TCRdb to the 5' RACE reads, yields one record per CDR3 protein. The sample lists 310,000 or so distinct CDR3 sequences; around a sixth were seen once. The table lists this clonotype with a few counts. Its cognate antigen is unknown. V usage is TRBV29-1 and J usage is TRBJ2-3; 10 nucleotides agree with TRBD1. Sequenced: PBMCs or a T cell subset sorted from them (not recorded which). The source of this sequence is a man aged 18 to 29 who had mild COVID-19 (a few samples of this study predate the infection). Cell type and time point are not known. In nucleotides, the CDR3 is TGCAGCGTTGCCGTTCTGACAGGGGGCCAAGATACGCAGTATTTT. It encodes CSVAVLTGGQDTQYF.